The clone carrying this TCR beta chain has more than one count but fewer than ten. The protocol was immunoSEQ multiplex PCR, while the TCRdb copy is restricted to in-frame clones and leaves out a portion. The sample carries around 13,000 clones, about three quarters recorded once. Treatment: randomized to nivolumab then ipilimumab (arm A) or the reverse (arm B). Patients had received no earlier DNA-damaging chemotherapy. From thawed PBMCs, live CD3+CD8+ cells negative for CD19 and CD56 were sorted. Germline V lookup: CDR1 SNHLY, CDR2 FYNNEI. This CDR3 spans 15 amino acids. V was trimmed by 4 bases and J by 4 bases, leaving 14 bases between them. The data were taken from a study of sequential checkpoint blockade in melanoma. About the research overall: Arm A got nivolumab then ipilimumab; arm B the reverse, 1:1. Both treatment sequences were followed by maintenance nivolumab.

V and J are TRBV2 and TRBJ2-4; D is possibly TRBD1 (5 bases). This sequence was found in a human donor with melanoma. This specimen consisted of CD8+ T cells sorted from blood (inferred from file names), obtained from a patient given nivolumab and ipilimumab in sequence. This CDR3 is CASSGLGHLKNIQYF. The CDR3 DNA sequence: TGTGCCAGCAGTGGGCTAGGACATTTAAAAAACATTCAGTACTTC.